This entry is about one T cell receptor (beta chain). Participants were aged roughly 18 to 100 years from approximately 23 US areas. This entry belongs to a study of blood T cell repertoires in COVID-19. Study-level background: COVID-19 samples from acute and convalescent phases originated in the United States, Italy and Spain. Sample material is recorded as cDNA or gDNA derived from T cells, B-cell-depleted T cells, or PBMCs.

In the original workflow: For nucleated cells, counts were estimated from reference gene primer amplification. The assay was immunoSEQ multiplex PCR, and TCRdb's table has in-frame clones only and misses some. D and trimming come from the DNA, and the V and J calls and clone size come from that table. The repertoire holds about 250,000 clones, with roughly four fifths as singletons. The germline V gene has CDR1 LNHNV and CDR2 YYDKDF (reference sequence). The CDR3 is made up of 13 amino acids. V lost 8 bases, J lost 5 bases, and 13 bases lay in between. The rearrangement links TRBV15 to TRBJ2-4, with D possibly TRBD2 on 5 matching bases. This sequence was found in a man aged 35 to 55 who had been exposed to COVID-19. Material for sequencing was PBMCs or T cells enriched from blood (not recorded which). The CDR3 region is CATLVSSENIQYF. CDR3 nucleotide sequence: TGTGCCACCCTGGTCAGTAGCGAAAACATTCAGTACTTC.